This passage covers 30 T cell receptor beta chains from one sample sequenced in a study of cytomegalovirus exposure and HLA in healthy donors. This PCR relied on a set of 60 Vbeta primers and 13 Jbeta primers. Here immunoSEQ multiplex PCR was the method, and the copy in TCRdb shows in-frame clones only, minus some. Of fewer than 95,000 clones listed, about 66% were seen once; the top ten hold roughly 21%. Sequencing input: PBMCs. The receptors shown here come from a woman aged 45-65 years in good health and CMV-seropositive.

This sequence joins TRBV7-2 and TRBJ1-2, with 7 bases aligning to TRBD1. Germline V lookup: CDR1 SGHTA, CDR2 FQGNSA. Trimming took 1 base from V and 4 from J; bases not matched to a gene: 6. This CDR3 region has 15 residues. CDR3 sequence reads: CASSLEGQVTYGYTF. The CDR3 nucleotides are TGTGCCAGCAGCTTAGAAGGACAGGTAACCTATGGCTACACCTTC.

This CDR3 reads CASTLIYASGGAADTQYF. In DNA, the CDR3 is TGTGCCAGCACCCTAATCTACGCTAGCGGGGGGGCCGCAGATACGCAGTATTTT. V and J are TRBV7-2 and TRBJ2-3, with 12 bases fitting TRBD2. CDR1 is SGHTA, CDR2 FQGNSA, per germline. The ends lost 7 bases at V and 4 bases at J; junction bases unmatched: 15. The CDR3 has 18 amino acids.

The chain carries TRBV28 and TRBJ1-5, with a weak D call TRBD1 (5 bases). Germline loops: CDR1 MDHEN, CDR2 SYDVKM. The CDR3 totals 15 residues. V lost 0 bases, J lost 3 bases, and 9 bases lay in between. For the CDR3, the DNA is TGTGCCAGCAGTTTATGGGGGCAAAACAATCAGCCCCAGCATTTT. This codes for CASSLWGQNNQPQHF.

This clone showed up just a few times. CDR3 DNA: TGTGCCAGCAGCCAAGAGTGGGGGGGATTATACGAGCAGTACTTC. The encoded protein is CASSQEWGGLYEQYF. The V and J genes are TRBV4-2 and TRBJ2-7, with 7 bases lining up with TRBD2. With 0 bases clipped from V and 4 bases from J, the junction kept 6 bases outside the gene matches. From germline, CDR1 is LGHNA and CDR2 YNFKEQ. The CDR3 contains 15 residues.

This clone is a singleton in its sample. The chain joins TRBV6-5 to TRBJ2-7; tentatively, D is TRBD1 (6 bases). V was cut by 5 bases and J by 3 bases, with 17 bases left in between. The CDR3 is 15 amino acids. Per germline, CDR1 MNHEY and CDR2 SVGAGI. The CDR3 reads CASSPVTGSIYEQYF. DNA for the CDR3: TGTGCCAGCAGTCCCGTGACAGGTTCGATCTACGAGCAGTACTTC.

DNA of the CDR3: TGTGCCATCACCCCCGAGGGCACAGATACGCAGTATTTT. Translated: CAITPEGTDTQYF. The rearrangement links TRBV10-3 to TRBJ2-3; no clear D. The V gene lost 7 bases and the J gene lost 1 base, with 9 bases spanning the gap. This CDR3 has 13 residues. Germline loops: CDR1 ENHRY, CDR2 SYGVKD.

This clone was picked up a small number of times. J is TRBJ2-3 and V is TRBV11-2, with D tentatively TRBD2 (6 bases). Germline CDR1 and CDR2: SGHAT and FQNNGV. The CDR3 has 14 residues. Trimming pared 1 base from V and 3 bases from J, leaving 8 bases between. In DNA form, the CDR3 reads TGTGCCAGCAGCTTAGCGGGGAGGACAGATACGCAGTATTTT. Translating gives CASSLAGRTDTQYF.

The rearrangement links TRBV7-9 to TRBJ2-5, with 8 positions matching TRBD1. Trimming removed 4 bases from V and 4 bases from J; junction bases left unmatched: 8. Germline CDR1 reads SEHNR; CDR2 reads FQNEAQ (reference sequence). This CDR3 spans 15 amino acids. The CDR3 is CASSYGPGGGETQYF. DNA for the CDR3: TGTGCCAGCAGCTATGGCCCAGGGGGCGGAGAGACCCAGTACTTC. Using reference TRBV7-9 and TRBJ2-5 for the parts outside the CDR3, the full variable domain is DTGVSQNPRHKITKRGQNVTFRCDPISEHNRLYWYRQTLGQGPEFLTYFQNEAQLEKSRLLSDRFSAERPKGSFSTLEIQRTEQGDSAMYLCASSYGPGGGETQYFGPGTRLLVL.

The gene calls are TRBV27 and TRBJ1-5; D uncertain. The V gene lost 2 bases and the J gene lost 5 bases, with 13 bases spanning the gap. The germline CDR1 and CDR2 sequences are MNHEY and SMNVEV (reference sequence). The CDR3 is 15 residues long. CDR3 in amino acids: CASSLEGNTYQPQHF. CDR3 nucleotides: TGTGCCAGCAGTTTAGAGGGAAACACCTATCAGCCCCAGCATTTT.

The chain links TRBV29-1 to TRBJ2-7; 14 bases match TRBD2. CDR3 length: 18 residues. The ends lost 6 bases at V and 3 bases at J; junction bases unmatched: 16. Germline values: CDR1 SQVTM, CDR2 ANQGSEA. The CDR3 is CSVAGLAGVHISNYEQYF. In DNA form, the CDR3 reads TGCAGCGTGGCGGGACTAGCGGGGGTACACATAAGTAACTACGAGCAGTACTTC.

The chain links TRBV19 to TRBJ2-1; 7 nucleotides agree with TRBD2. The CDR3 sequence is 16 residues long. Germline trimming cut 7 bases from V and 8 bases from J; bases unmatched to any gene: 17. Germline V gene sequence: CDR1 LNHDA, CDR2 SQIVND (reference sequence). The CDR3 nucleotides are TGTGCCAGTACCAGGACTAGGAGGCCTACGGGCGATGAGCAGTTCTTC. As protein: CASTRTRRPTGDEQFF.

The V and J genes are TRBV29-1 and TRBJ2-7, with TRBD1 identical over 7 bases. The V and J ends lost 6 bases and 1 base, in that order; junction bases with no gene match: 3. Looked up from germline, CDR1 is SQVTM and CDR2 is ANQGSEA. This CDR3 is 12 amino acids long. CDR3 nucleotide sequence: TGCAGCGTACGGACAGGATCCTACGAGCAGTACTTC. Protein sequence: CSVRTGSYEQYF.

V usage is TRBV9 and J usage is TRBJ2-5, with 14 bases matching TRBD2. CDR3 length equals 15 residues. CDR1 is SGDLS and CDR2 is YYNGEE in the germline V gene. The V gene end was trimmed by 4 bases and the J gene end by 4 bases; junction bases not matched to a gene: 3. The CDR3: CASSPGTSGGETQYF. The CDR3 coding sequence is TGTGCCAGCAGCCCTGGGACTAGCGGGGGAGAGACCCAGTACTTC.

Note on this clone: At the DNA level, this CDR3 is encoded by other sequences in the same sample as well. The chain uses TRBV5-1 and TRBJ2-5; no definite D call. Per germline, CDR1 SGHRS and CDR2 YFSETQ. The germline V and J ends were trimmed by 1 base and 2 bases, with 3 bases remaining between them. This CDR3 spans 12 amino acids. The CDR3 region is CASSLSQETQYF. In DNA, the CDR3 is TGCGCCAGCAGCTTGTCACAAGAGACCCAGTACTTC.

The chain recombines TRBV4-1 with TRBJ2-7, with D perhaps matching TRBD1 (6 bases). The V end was cut by 0 bases, the J end by 2 bases, with 11 bases between. CDR1 MGHRA and CDR2 YSYEKL come from the germline V gene. This CDR3 comprises 15 residues. This CDR3 is CASSQETDSPYEQYF. As DNA, the CDR3 is TGCGCCAGCAGCCAAGAAACGGACAGCCCCTACGAGCAGTACTTC.

The chain links TRBV28 to TRBJ1-4; D uncertain. This CDR3 is 16 amino acids long. Germline CDR1 and CDR2: MDHEN and SYDVKM. Deletions cut 5 bases from V and 5 bases from J, with 18 bases between. The chain's CDR3 is CASSDMRADPNEKLFF. Here the CDR3 DNA reads TGTGCCAGCAGTGATATGAGGGCAGATCCAAATGAAAAACTGTTTTTT.

The chain recombines TRBV5-1 with TRBJ2-1, with 14 bases that match TRBD2. The CDR3 spans 17 residues. Germline V CDR1 and CDR2: SGHRS, YFSETQ. V shed 0 bases and J 5 bases; nucleotides not matched to a gene: 4. For the CDR3, the DNA is TGCGCCAGCAGCTTGGAGGGACTAGCGGGGGAACACAATGAGCAGTTCTTC. This encodes CASSLEGLAGEHNEQFF.

This clone was observed a few times. The chain links TRBV2 to TRBJ2-2, with unresolved D. Germline V gene lookup returns CDR1 SNHLY and CDR2 FYNNEI. The CDR3 is 12 residues long. V lost 11 bases and J lost 5, with 12 bases in between. Here the CDR3 DNA reads TGTGCCGGAGACTTAAGTACCGGGGAGCTGTTTTTT. Translation gives CAGDLSTGELFF.

A word on this clone: The germline gene is not matched at one end of the junction; a read error may be the cause. V and J are TRBV10-3 and TRBJ2-3; D may be TRBD1 (6 bases). The length of the CDR3 is 13 residues. Germline lookup yields CDR1 ENHRY and CDR2 SYGVKD. This CDR3 reads CASSYSGDDTQYF. The CDR3 DNA reads as TGTGCCAGCAGTTACTCAGGGGATGATACGCAGTATTTT.

CDR3 sequence reads: CASSFDSGGAETQYF. The CDR3 DNA follows: TGCGCCAGCAGCTTCGATAGCGGGGGGGCCGAGACCCAGTACTTC. V is TRBV5-1 and J is TRBJ2-5; TRBD2 agrees at 11 bases. The V and J ends lost 2 bases and 5 bases, in that order; junction bases with no gene match: 5. CDR3 length equals 15 residues. Looked up from germline, CDR1 is SGHRS and CDR2 is YFSETQ. The whole variable domain, filled in from reference TRBV5-1 and TRBJ2-5, reads KAGVTQTPRYLIKTRGQQVTLSCSPISGHRSVSWYQQTPGQGLQFLFEYFSETQRNKGNFPGRFSGRQFSNSRSEMNVSTLELGDSALYLCASSFDSGGAETQYFGPGTRLLVL.

The chain recombines TRBV19 with TRBJ2-1; 13 bases line up with TRBD2. With V trimmed by 5 bases and J by 4 bases, 2 bases remained unmatched. Germline V CDR1 and CDR2: LNHDA, SQIVND (reference sequence). This CDR3 region has 15 residues. The CDR3 protein is CASSVTSGGYNEQFF. CDR3 bases: TGTGCCAGTAGTGTGACTAGCGGGGGGTACAATGAGCAGTTCTTC.

The rearrangement uses TRBV7-2 and TRBJ2-5; TRBD2 matches at 9 bases. This CDR3 is built from 14 residues. Trimming cost V 5 bases and J 7 bases; bases outside gene matches: 8. From germline, CDR1 is SGHTA and CDR2 FQGNSA. The CDR3 protein is CASSTERGAGTQYF. DNA for the CDR3: TGTGCCAGCAGCACCGAGCGGGGGGCAGGGACCCAGTACTTC. The full variable domain, completed using reference TRBV7-2 and TRBJ2-5, is GAGVSQSPSNKVTEKGKDVELRCDPISGHTALYWYRQSLGQGLEFLIYFQGNSAPDKSGLPSDRFSAERTGGSVSTLTIQRTQQEDSAVYLCASSTERGAGTQYFGPGTRLLVL.

The CDR3 region has the DNA TGTGCCAGCTCACCAAAATGGGACAGGGTGGATGGCTACACCTTC. Translating gives CASSPKWDRVDGYTF. The chain recombines TRBV18 with TRBJ1-2; 9 nucleotides align to TRBD1. CDR1 and CDR2 (germline): KGHSH, LQKENI. The CDR3 is 15 amino acids. J was trimmed by 6 bases and V by 2 bases; bases with no gene match: 7.

The count of this clone is one. The chain employs TRBV28 and TRBJ2-7; 8 positions match TRBD1. Germline V CDR1 and CDR2: MDHEN, SYDVKM. V lost 5 bases and J lost 5; bases outside the gene matches: 8. The CDR3 sequence is 14 residues long. CDR3 DNA sequence: TGTGCCAGCAGTCCTTGGACAGGGCAGAACGAGCAGTACTTC. It codes for CASSPWTGQNEQYF.

This clone was seen only a few times. The CDR3, as DNA: TGTGCCTGGACCGAGCTAGCCGATGAGCAGTTCTTC. Residues: CAWTELADEQFF. V is TRBV30 and J is TRBJ2-1, with D perhaps TRBD2 (5 bases). V lost 4 bases to trimming and J lost 8 bases, with 12 bases between them. Germline assignment: CDR1 GTSNPN and CDR2 SVGIG (reference sequence). The CDR3 runs 12 residues.

J is TRBJ1-1 and V is TRBV28; D ambiguous. The CDR3 covers 14 residues. The germline V gene encodes CDR1 MDHEN and CDR2 SYDVKM. The V gene lost 4 bases and the J gene lost 0 bases, with 9 bases spanning the gap. The CDR3 loop is CASSSHGLNTEAFF. DNA of the CDR3: TGTGCCAGCAGTTCCCACGGTCTGAACACTGAAGCTTTCTTT.

The chain carries TRBV25-1 and TRBJ2-5; no reliable D call. Germline CDR1 reads MGHDK; CDR2 reads SYGVNS. Trimming shortened V by 3 bases and J by 4 bases, and 9 bases separated the two germline ends. The CDR3 loop spans 13 amino acids. As DNA, the CDR3 is TGTGCCAGCAGTGACTCAGTCGCAGAGACCCAGTACTTC. Its translation is CASSDSVAETQYF.

This chain uses TRBV30 with TRBJ2-7; 7 bases align to TRBD1. This CDR3 contains 13 residues. Germline trimming cut 2 bases from V and 3 bases from J; bases unmatched to any gene: 4. Germline CDR1 GTSNPN, CDR2 SVGIG (reference sequence). DNA for the CDR3: TGTGCCTGGAGTACACAGGGGTACTACGAGCAGTACTTC. Its translation: CAWSTQGYYEQYF.

The chain links TRBV27 to TRBJ2-3, with TRBD2 matching over 9 bases. After removal of 3 bases from V and 4 bases from J, the junction contained 5 bases not matched to a gene. Looked up from germline, CDR1 is MNHEY and CDR2 is SMNVEV (reference sequence). The CDR3 loop spans 15 amino acids. CDR3 nucleotide sequence: TGTGCCAGCAGTTTGCGGGGGGGCAGGGCAGATACGCAGTATTTT. Translation: CASSLRGGRADTQYF.

V usage is TRBV28 and J usage is TRBJ1-2, with 12 bases matching TRBD1. Germline V gene data show CDR1 as MDHEN and CDR2 as SYDVKM. Trimming cost V 5 bases and J 7 bases; bases outside gene matches: 5. The CDR3 has 14 residues. The CDR3: CASSQGQGAGGYTF. CDR3 coding DNA: TGTGCCAGCAGTCAGGGACAGGGGGCTGGTGGCTACACCTTC.